The TCR beta chain under discussion was sequenced for a study of shared clonotypes between healthy human individuals (dated by TCRdb to between 2020 and 2021). Broadly, across the study: A few men and two women, aged 18 to 49 years, made up the cohort. Blood TCR repertoires of 5 or 6 healthy adults were deeply sequenced to estimate repertoire size and the extent of clonotype sharing between individuals. Per donor, leukapheresis produced somewhere between about 0.94 and 10 billion PBMCs. For each donor, CD4 naive and CD4 memory were each given three plates, CD8 naive was given two plates, and CD8 memory was given one plate. To increase sequencing depth and limit assay-specific biases, different laboratories used diverse techniques to prepare libraries and sequence TCR repertoires. On the study overall, not on this receptor specifically: Because the study included a small number of donors, the genetic and exposure-history diversity represented was limited. Rarefaction of sorted-subset datasets indicated incomplete sequencing despite the large sequencing depth. Naive subsets generally had larger estimated clonotype richness than memory subsets did. Across a few donors, 5% to 6% of naive CD4, approximately 3.6% of naive CD8, about 2% of memory CD4, and about 0.44% of memory CD8 clonotypes were shared. Pairwise subsampling led to the expectation that sequencing depth would affect the degree of clonotype sharing among donors. Compared with non-shared clonotypes, the clonotypes found in all four sorted-subset donors had higher generation probabilities. Only blood was sampled, and tissue TCR repertoires likely differ from those in blood.

Using the deep immunoSEQ assay, multiplex PCR amplified TCR CDR3 regions from genomic DNA. Genomic DNA extracted from each cell subset was distributed evenly over all wells of several immunoSEQ 96-well plates, and each plate served as one replicate. For sorted subsets, about 220 ng of genomic DNA, equivalent to some 33,000 T cell genomes, went into each replicate PCR. The purified libraries were quantified using a Qubit 3.0 fluorometer, sized with a Bioanalyzer 2100, and then quantified again using the KAPA Library Quantification kit. A separate single-read 150-cycle Illumina NextSeq 550 flow cell was used to sequence each immunoSEQ 96-well plate. The published analysis was carried out like this. Because the immunoSEQ output held only junctional sequences and lacked quality scores, the filtering could not match the filtering applied to full-length reads. To assign V/J genes and CDR3, sequences were annotated against IMGT germline references using PyIR, a Python wrapper for IgBLAST v1.9. Any read was removed if the V/J assignment was weak (E-value above 1e-6), the CDR3 was missing, or the read contained stop codons, out-of-frame junctions, or ambiguous translated residues. V3J clonotypes were defined by identical inferred V gene, J gene, and CDR3 amino acid sequence. Percentage overlap between repertoires was computed as shared unique clonotypes divided by the size of the smaller repertoire. Three approaches were used to assess repertoire richness: RTK rarefaction, the Chao1 estimator, and Recon v2.1 estimates of unobserved clonotypes. Generation probabilities for all TCRbeta clonotypes obtained by the gDNA method from a handful of donors were computed using OLGA. This immuneACCESS table, as held by TCRdb, lists in-frame sequences with V and J called but not all clones. Of the missing ones, under half trace to an unresolved V gene in checked studies; the others have no known cause. V, J and clone size derive from that table, while D and trimming were established from the DNA sequence. The sample has millions of clones on record, just under 95% of them singletons. The ten top clones hold roughly 1% of the sample.

Worth noting for this clone: Its antigen specificity is not known. The record has no base qualities; no much larger clone is one base away.

CD8 naive samples consisted of CD45RO-negative cells that were positively selected for CCR7, yielding a CD45RA+CCR7+ population without TemRA cells. The donors were healthy, HIV-negative adults who had no recently reported acute infections or vaccinations. Only Caucasian adults living in Nashville, Tennessee, USA were represented among the donors. Blood was obtained by leukapheresis, after which PBMCs were separated by Ficoll-Histopaque density gradient centrifugation and cryopreserved in liquid nitrogen vapor phase. Purity and quantity of every magnetically sorted T cell population were checked by analytical flow cytometry. Each sorted fraction had its genomic DNA isolated and then quantified by UV absorbance on a Nanodrop 2000c. V is shortened by 4 bases, J by 4 bases, and the region joining them spans 11 bases. As encoded in the germline V gene, CDR1 is SGHDN while CDR2 is FVKESK. The CDR3 covers 13 residues, taking in both the cysteine and the phenylalanine. Only CDR3 DNA remains: 39 bases, in frame from the first base.

The TCR sequence derives from a man younger than 35 in good health. Recombination linked TRBV14 to TRBJ2-7; the D gene is possibly TRBD2, with 6 bases matching. Sample: naive CD8+ T cells sorted from blood. Reading the label with the study, this specimen's cell subset or site is: CD45RA+CCR7+. DNA sequence: TGTGCCAGCAGCCCTTTCGCGGGGTACGAGCAGTACTTC. It codes for CASSPFAGYEQYF.